This TCR beta chain was sequenced during a study of CD8 T cells in ankylosing spondylitis (dated by TCRdb to 2016 to 2017). About the full investigation: T cell receptor beta repertoires were profiled in healthy donors and ankylosing spondylitis patients so that disease-linked TCR variants could be found. The full study cohort comprised approximately 23 ankylosing spondylitis patients and some 100 healthy donors. Peripheral blood was sampled, and synovial fluid was additionally collected from ankylosing spondylitis patients.

This clonotype came up many times. This receptor's antigen is unknown. No base quality values were provided; no much bigger clone lies one nucleotide off. Broad study findings and their caveats: Significant enrichment of the disease-linked clones was reported in matched synovial fluid samples from ankylosing spondylitis patients. The disease-linked clones had a CD8+ phenotype and were found at relatively low frequencies in peripheral blood. A TCR beta motif made up of 7 to 9 highly homologous amino acid variants appeared to be characteristic of blood from ankylosing spondylitis patients. Some TCR beta motif variants had previously been reported in synovial fluid and blood of reactive arthritis patients, which suggested common disease-initiation mechanisms.

Sequenced using an Illumina HiSeq 2500. Quantitative 5'-RACE with molecular barcodes was the method used to prepare the TCR beta libraries. The paper's processing steps were these. Disease-linked TCR variants were identified with a new computational method built on a probabilistic model of VDJ rearrangement. Starting from the raw public reads, TCRdb applied fastp trimming at Q25, assembled clones with MiXCR and retained in-frame beta chains. Every entry covers one CDR3 protein and lists the most common genes and DNA from its rows. These V and J calls rely on TCRdb rather than the paper's analysis. For this sample the table gives about 130,000 distinct CDR3 sequences, of which roughly a tenth were detected only once. The ten largest account for approximately 3.3% of the sample. Per the germline V gene (reference sequence), LGHDT is the CDR1 and YNNKEL is the CDR2. The V end loses 5 bases and the J end loses 6 bases, and a stretch of 14 bases separates them. The CDR3, cysteine through phenylalanine, is 13 amino acids long. Here the CDR3 DNA is all that survives: 39 bases in frame from base 1.

The V and J genes are TRBV3-1 and TRBJ2-7, and TRBD1 may be the D gene, going by 5 matching bases. The source is a male donor with ankylosing spondylitis or in good health (not recorded which). The sequenced material came from blood, either unsorted or a sorted T cell fraction (not recorded which). CDR3 reads: CASSWGLVPEQYF. At the DNA level, the sequence is TGTGCCAGCAGCTGGGGCCTAGTCCCCGAGCAGTACTTC.